This T cell receptor (beta chain) was retrieved from a study of cytomegalovirus exposure and HLA in healthy donors. In its sample, this clone was seen a few times. In the PCR, 60 Vbeta and 13 Jbeta primers were used. TCRdb keeps only in-frame clones here, not all; method: immunoSEQ multiplex PCR. The sample consists of 150,000 to 200,000 clones, around three quarters of them appearing once. Per germline, CDR1 MGHDK and CDR2 SYGVNS. The V gene lost 3 bases and the J gene lost 8 bases, with 10 bases spanning the gap. This CDR3 region has 13 residues. The TCR was taken from a woman in her twenties or thirties in good health and CMV-seropositive. The V call is TRBV25-1, the J call TRBJ1-4; D is perhaps TRBD1 (5 bases). Sequencing input: PBMCs. The CDR3 DNA sequence: TGTGCCAGCAGTGAGACAGTAGGGGAAAAACTGTTTTTT. This codes for CASSETVGEKLFF.